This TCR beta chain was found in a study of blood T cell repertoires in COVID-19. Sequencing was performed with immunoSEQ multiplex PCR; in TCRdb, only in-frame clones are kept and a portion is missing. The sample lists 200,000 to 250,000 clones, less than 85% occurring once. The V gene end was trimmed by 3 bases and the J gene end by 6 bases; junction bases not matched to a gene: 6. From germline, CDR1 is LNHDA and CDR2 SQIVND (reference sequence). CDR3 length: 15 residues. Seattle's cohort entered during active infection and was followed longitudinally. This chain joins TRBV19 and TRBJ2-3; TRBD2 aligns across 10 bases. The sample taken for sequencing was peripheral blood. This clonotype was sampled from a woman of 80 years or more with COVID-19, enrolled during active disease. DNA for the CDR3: TGTGCCAGTAGTATTCCCCTAGCGGGAGAGGATACGCAGTATTTT. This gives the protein CASSIPLAGEDTQYF.